Below, 9 T cell receptor beta chains from the same sample are listed, as sequenced in a study of cytomegalovirus exposure and HLA in healthy donors. This table comes from immunoSEQ multiplex PCR, and its TCRdb copy is limited to in-frame clones, with some not included. The data contain approximately 97,000 clones, approximately 94% of them singletons. Specimen: PBMCs. These receptor sequences come from a woman aged 18-30 years in good health and CMV-seronegative.

The chain uses TRBV14 and TRBJ2-7; D remains ambiguous. CDR3 length equals 13 residues. The V gene lost 4 bases and the J gene lost 3 bases, with 10 bases spanning the gap. Germline-derived CDR1 and CDR2 are SGHDN and FVKESK. The CDR3 sequence: CASSRSLGYEQYF. CDR3 DNA: TGTGCCAGCAGCCGCAGTCTAGGCTACGAGCAGTACTTC.

The rearrangement links TRBV9 to TRBJ2-6; a weak D match, TRBD1 (5 bases). Deletions cut 0 bases from V and 4 bases from J, with 35 bases between. Germline V CDR1 and CDR2: SGDLS, YYNGEE. The CDR3 is 24 residues long. CDR3 in DNA: TGTGCCAGCAGCGTAGCCAGGGAAGTCGGTGGGGATTTTCAGCTCAGTGCCGGGGCCAACGTCCTGACTTTC. This translates into CASSVAREVGGDFQLSAGANVLTF.

This chain joins TRBV30 and TRBJ1-2; weak D call: TRBD1 (5 bases). The V end was cut by 4 bases, the J end by 8 bases, with 11 bases between. The CDR3 has 11 residues. Germline lookup yields CDR1 GTSNPN and CDR2 SVGIG (reference sequence). CDR3 in amino acids: CAWNQGVGYTF. CDR3 coding DNA: TGTGCCTGGAACCAGGGCGTGGGCTACACCTTC.

The CDR3: CASSGGEGNQPQHF. CDR3 DNA: TGTGCCAGCAGTGGAGGGGAGGGCAATCAGCCCCAGCATTTT. The V and J genes are TRBV6-1 and TRBJ1-5; possible D gene TRBD1, 5 bases. Deletions cut 4 bases from V and 2 bases from J, with 9 bases between. Germline V gene data show CDR1 as MNHNS and CDR2 as SASEGT. The CDR3 covers 14 residues.

J is TRBJ1-2 and V is TRBV29-1; possible D gene TRBD1, 5 bases. This CDR3 has 13 amino acids. Trimming took off 6 bases at V and 3 bases at J, with 14 bases between the two ends. Germline V lookup: CDR1 SQVTM, CDR2 ANQGSEA. The CDR3 DNA reads as TGCAGCGTGAAGGGGCAGGGTGACTATGGCTACACCTTC. Its protein is CSVKGQGDYGYTF.

The chain recombines TRBV27 with TRBJ2-7; weak D call: TRBD1 (5 bases). CDR1 and CDR2 (germline): MNHEY, SMNVEV (reference sequence). There are 15 residues in the CDR3. Trimming pared 6 bases from V and 0 bases from J, leaving 15 bases between. The CDR3 loop is CASSHGQLSSYEQYF. The CDR3 bases are TGTGCCAGCAGCCACGGACAATTAAGCTCCTACGAGCAGTACTTC.

The chain combines TRBV9 with TRBJ2-3, with 11 bases identical to TRBD1. The V segment lost 3 bases and the J segment 4 bases; nucleotides outside the gene matches: 7. Germline V gene lookup returns CDR1 SGDLS and CDR2 YYNGEE. The CDR3 length is 16 residues. The chain's CDR3 is CASSARGQGVPDTQYF. The CDR3 DNA sequence: TGTGCCAGCAGCGCGCGGGGACAGGGGGTGCCAGATACGCAGTATTTT.

The chain has TRBV5-1 and TRBJ2-7, with 8 bases lining up with TRBD1. V lost 3 bases to trimming and J lost 6 bases; unmatched junction nucleotides: 8. Germline V lookup: CDR1 SGHRS, CDR2 YFSETQ. The CDR3 length is 14 residues. This CDR3 reads CASSWVETGVEQYF. The CDR3 DNA reads TGCGCCAGCAGCTGGGTTGAGACAGGGGTCGAGCAGTACTTC.

This chain connects TRBV5-8 to TRBJ2-5; possible D gene TRBD2, 7 bases. V was cut by 1 base and J by 5 bases, with 15 bases left in between. Germline lookup yields CDR1 SGHTS and CDR2 YDEGEE. The CDR3 totals 15 residues. In nucleotides, the CDR3 is TGTGCCAGCAGCTTGTTGTGGGGGGGCCGGGAGACCCAGTACTTC. It encodes CASSLLWGGRETQYF.